The rows below give T cell receptor beta chains drawn from one sample of a study of blood T cell repertoires in COVID-19. Sequencing used immunoSEQ multiplex PCR; TCRdb keeps in-frame clones, though not all of them. The sample has about 78,000 clones, about 92% seen once. The sequencing sample was made of peripheral blood. Receptor source: a woman in her 50s in a cohort sampled during active COVID-19. The CDR3 runs from the conserved cysteine through the conserved F or W. The order of the fields is J gene, clone size, D gene, V gene, CDR3 DNA, CDR3 protein. D genes are given only for firm matches. A row's size may be missing; if present it is once, few, many or a size class.

j_gene: TRBJ2-7
abundance: NA
d_gene: TRBD2
v_gene: TRBV5-1
CDR3nt: TGCGCCAGCAGCTTGGGTTTACTAGCGGGAGGGGCCACCTACGAGCAGTACTTC
CDR3aa: CASSLGLLAGGATYEQYF

j_gene: TRBJ2-2
abundance: once
d_gene: TRBD1
v_gene: TRBV19
CDR3nt: TGTGCCAGCGAGACCACAGGGGCCGGGGAGCTGTTTTTT
CDR3aa: CASETTGAGELFF

j_gene: TRBJ1-1
abundance: NA
d_gene: NA
v_gene: TRBV28
CDR3nt: TGTGCCAGCAGTTTGGGCAGGAACACTGAAGCTTTCTTT
CDR3aa: CASSLGRNTEAFF

j_gene: TRBJ1-1
abundance: NA
d_gene: NA
v_gene: TRBV27
CDR3nt: TGTGCCAGCAGTTGGGGGGGGGCCCTCGGTGAAGCTTTCTTT
CDR3aa: CASSWGGALGEAFF

j_gene: TRBJ2-1
abundance: NA
d_gene: TRBD2
v_gene: TRBV18
CDR3nt: TGTGCCAGCTCACCTGCGGGAGGGCCACTTGGAGATGAGCAGTTCTTC
CDR3aa: CASSPAGGPLGDEQFF

j_gene: TRBJ2-7
abundance: NA
d_gene: TRBD2
v_gene: TRBV18
CDR3nt: TGTGCCAGCTCACCCTTTTTTGACTCCGGACTAGCGGGGCGCCACGAGCAGTACTTC
CDR3aa: CASSPFFDSGLAGRHEQYF

j_gene: TRBJ1-2
abundance: NA
d_gene: NA
v_gene: TRBV2
CDR3nt: NA
CDR3aa: CASSTSTGNLYGYTF

j_gene: TRBJ2-1
abundance: NA
d_gene: TRBD2
v_gene: TRBV4-1
CDR3nt: TGCGCCAGCAGCCCTGGACTAGCGGGAGTTAATGAGCAGTTCTTC
CDR3aa: CASSPGLAGVNEQFF

j_gene: TRBJ2-3
abundance: NA
d_gene: TRBD2
v_gene: TRBV3-1/TRBV3-2
CDR3nt: TGTGCCAGCAGCCCTACTAGCGGGGGAGGTACGCAGTATTTT
CDR3aa: CASSPTSGGGTQYF

j_gene: TRBJ1-2
abundance: NA
d_gene: NA
v_gene: TRBV6-1
CDR3nt: TGTGCCAGCAGTGAAGCGATGGGCAGGGTTCTTTATGGCTACACCTTC
CDR3aa: CASSEAMGRVLYGYTF

j_gene: TRBJ1-2
abundance: once
d_gene: NA
v_gene: TRBV6-5
CDR3nt: TGTGCCAGCAACACCCCCCGGACAGCCTCCTATGGCTACACCTTC
CDR3aa: CASNTPRTASYGYTF

j_gene: TRBJ2-1
abundance: NA
d_gene: TRBD1
v_gene: TRBV18
CDR3nt: TGTGCCAGCTCGTTTACCGGGACAGGGGCTCCCAATGAGCAGTTCTTC
CDR3aa: CASSFTGTGAPNEQFF

j_gene: TRBJ2-7
abundance: few
d_gene: TRBD1
v_gene: TRBV11-2
CDR3nt: TGTGCCAGCAGCTTCGGGACAGGGGTGTGGGAGCAGTACTTC
CDR3aa: CASSFGTGVWEQYF

j_gene: TRBJ1-5
abundance: NA
d_gene: TRBD1
v_gene: TRBV30
CDR3nt: TGTGCCTGGACCCCGGCCGGACAGGGCCATCAGCCCCAGCATTTT
CDR3aa: CAWTPAGQGHQPQHF

j_gene: TRBJ2-1
abundance: NA
d_gene: TRBD2
v_gene: TRBV18
CDR3nt: TGTGCCAGCTCACCACGGCGGACTAGCGGGTACTACAATGAGCAGTTCTTC
CDR3aa: CASSPRRTSGYYNEQFF

j_gene: TRBJ2-2
abundance: NA
d_gene: TRBD2
v_gene: TRBV6-1
CDR3nt: TGTGCCAGCAGTGAACAAGCGGGAGGGTACACCGGGGAGCTGTTTTTT
CDR3aa: CASSEQAGGYTGELFF

j_gene: TRBJ2-2
abundance: NA
d_gene: NA
v_gene: TRBV28
CDR3nt: TGTGCCAGCAGTCCCTACAGAGACACCGGGGAGCTGTTTTTT
CDR3aa: CASSPYRDTGELFF

j_gene: TRBJ2-7
abundance: NA
d_gene: TRBD1
v_gene: TRBV5-4
CDR3nt: TGTGCCAGCAGCTTACAACAGGGGGCCTACGAGCAGTACTTC
CDR3aa: CASSLQQGAYEQYF

j_gene: TRBJ2-1
abundance: NA
d_gene: NA
v_gene: TRBV5-6
CDR3nt: TGTGCCAGCAGCTCCTTCGCAGGGGAGATCTCCTACAATGAGCAGTTCTTC
CDR3aa: CASSSFAGEISYNEQFF

j_gene: TRBJ2-2
abundance: NA
d_gene: TRBD2
v_gene: TRBV20-1
CDR3nt: TGCAGTGCTAGTCCCGGACTAGCGGGAGGTGCCGGGGAGCTGTTTTTT
CDR3aa: CSASPGLAGGAGELFF

j_gene: TRBJ1-4
abundance: NA
d_gene: NA
v_gene: TRBV18
CDR3nt: TGTGCCAGCTCACCTTCTGCAGGGCGTACTAATGAAAAACTGTTTTTT
CDR3aa: CASSPSAGRTNEKLFF

j_gene: TRBJ1-3
abundance: NA
d_gene: NA
v_gene: TRBV6-6
CDR3nt: TGTGCCAGCAGCCGATCAACGCTGGCTTCTGGAAACACCATATATTTT
CDR3aa: CASSRSTLASGNTIYF

j_gene: TRBJ2-1
abundance: once
d_gene: TRBD2
v_gene: TRBV6-4
CDR3nt: TGTGCCTCTTCAACGGTCCCTAGCGGGAGGTATGAGCAGTTCTTC
CDR3aa: CASSTVPSGRYEQFF

j_gene: TRBJ2-7
abundance: NA
d_gene: NA
v_gene: TRBV5-4
CDR3nt: TGTGCCAGCAGAGGCGGCGGGGCCTCCTACGAGCAGTACTTC
CDR3aa: CASRGGGASYEQYF

j_gene: TRBJ2-3
abundance: NA
d_gene: NA
v_gene: TRBV27
CDR3nt: TGTGCCAGCACCCCCCAGGCCATTAGCACAGATACGCAGTATTTT
CDR3aa: CASTPQAISTDTQYF

j_gene: TRBJ1-4
abundance: NA
d_gene: NA
v_gene: TRBV28
CDR3nt: TGTGCCACTTCCGCGGGGACTAATGAAAAACTGTTTTTT
CDR3aa: CATSAGTNEKLFF